Reported below is one T cell receptor beta chain. Its antigen is currently unknown. TCRdb's copy holds only in-frame clones and misses some; the assay was immunoSEQ multiplex PCR. The data contain some 5,000 clones, approximately 70% of them singletons. This CDR3 comprises 14 residues. J lost 1 base, V lost 7 bases, and 7 bases had no gene match. This entry is derived from a study of CD8 T cell repertoires and HIV-1 epitope variants. The chain links TRBV5-3 to TRBJ1-1; 7 bases map to TRBD1. TRBV5-3 is placed among ORFs of uncertain function. The receptor's source is a male donor with HIV. The material sequenced was cultured CD8+ T cells derived from PBMCs. In DNA, the CDR3 is TGTGCCAGATTCGCGGGACAGAAGAACACTGAAGCTTTCTTT. This encodes CARFAGQKNTEAFF.